Listed below are T cell receptor beta chains from one sample, sequenced in a study of blood T cells in healthy people across ages. A single record per CDR3 protein comes from TCRdb applying MiXCR to the 5' RACE reads. Of about 1.6 million distinct CDR3 sequences in the sample, roughly a third were seen once. The specimen was blood. The receptors shown here come from a woman younger than 45 in good health. Each CDR3 is given with its conserved first and last residue. D genes are given only for firm matches. Clone size is shown for a subset of rows, as once, few, many or a class of expanded clone.

CDR3: CAISESAGRYGYTF; DNA: TGTGCCATCAGTGAGTCCGCAGGGCGGTATGGCTACACCTTC; J: TRBJ1-2; D: -; size: once; V: TRBV10-3
CDR3: CSARRSGSTDEQYF; DNA: TGCAGTGCTAGGAGGAGCGGGAGCACGGACGAGCAGTACTTC; J: TRBJ2-7; D: TRBD2; size: -; V: TRBV20-1
CDR3: CASSVHGRPGQKETQYF; DNA: TGTGCCAGCAGCGTTCATGGTAGACCGGGACAAAAAGAGACCCAGTACTTC; J: TRBJ2-5; D: -; size: -; V: TRBV9
CDR3: CASSILPSRGTEQYF; DNA: TGTGCCAGCAGCATTTTGCCGTCGAGAGGGACCGAGCAGTACTTC; J: TRBJ2-7; D: -; size: -; V: TRBV7-9
CDR3: CASSRGLGVAGEQYF; DNA: TGCGCCAGCAGCCGGGGCTTAGGAGTGGCTGGCGAGCAGTACTTC; J: TRBJ2-7; D: -; size: -; V: TRBV4-1
CDR3: CSARDSVVGGNEQFF; DNA: TGCAGTGCTAGAGACTCGGTAGTGGGGGGCAATGAGCAGTTCTTC; J: TRBJ2-1; D: -; size: -; V: TRBV20-1
CDR3: CASNETPLTTSGNEQFF; DNA: TGTGCCAGCAACGAAACCCCTCTCACAACTAGCGGCAATGAGCAGTTCTTC; J: TRBJ2-1; D: TRBD2; size: few; V: TRBV6-1
CDR3: CASSGGSGLEKLFF; DNA: TGCGCCAGCAGCGGTGGGTCGGGGTTGGAGAAACTGTTTTTT; J: TRBJ1-4; D: -; size: -; V: TRBV5-1
CDR3: CASSENRAAGDQETQYF; DNA: TGTGCCAGCAGCGAGAACCGAGCAGCGGGGGACCAAGAGACCCAGTACTTC; J: TRBJ2-5; D: TRBD2; size: few; V: TRBV9
CDR3: CASSSPESSYQETQYF; DNA: TGTGCCAGCAGCTCCCCGGAGAGTAGTTACCAAGAGACCCAGTACTTC; J: TRBJ2-5; D: -; size: few; V: TRBV9
CDR3: CASSPGTIQRGRFEQFF; DNA: TGTGCCAGCAGCCCTGGGACAATTCAGCGGGGCCGTTTTGAGCAGTTCTTC; J: TRBJ2-1; D: -; size: few; V: TRBV14
CDR3: CASGLGPLEGGSYEQFF; DNA: TGTGCTAGTGGTTTGGGCCCCTTGGAGGGAGGGTCGTATGAGCAGTTCTTC; J: TRBJ2-1; D: TRBD2; size: few; V: TRBV12-5